A single sample is the source of the 14 T cell receptor beta chains below, sequenced in a study of tumor-infiltrating lymphocytes in glioblastoma multiforme. Three nested ARM-PCR rounds with V-beta and C-beta primers built TCRB libraries. TCRdb independently ran MiXCR on the multiplex PCR reads; one entry per CDR3 protein. Of under 15,000 distinct CDR3 sequences listed, almost 65% are singletons. The sample consisted of brain tumor tissue. The receptors stem from a male donor with glioblastoma.

The DNA of the CDR3 is TGTGCCAGCACCGCAGCGGGGTGGGGCACTGAAGCTTTCTTT. Protein: CASTAAGWGTEAFF. The J gene is TRBJ1-1, the V gene TRBV6-5; D is ambiguous. The CDR3 covers 14 residues. With 7 bases removed from V and 4 bases from J, the gap between germline ends came to 16 bases. Germline V lookup: CDR1 MNHEY, CDR2 SVGAGI.

Concerning this clonotype itself: One junction end disagrees with the germline gene, perhaps due to a read error. This chain links TRBV5-1 with TRBJ2-7, with TRBD2 identical over 16 bases. The germline V gene has CDR1 SGHRS and CDR2 YFSETQ. The CDR3 loop spans 18 amino acids. The CDR3 region is CTSSLVGTSGRAVYEQYF. In DNA form, the CDR3 reads TGCACCAGTAGCTTGGTCGGGACTAGCGGGAGGGCTGTCTACGAGCAGTACTTC.

Of note for this clonotype: Its ends do not fully match the called genes, so a read error is possible. The chain employs TRBV4-1 and TRBJ2-7; D is possibly TRBD1 (6 bases). This CDR3 comprises 17 residues. CDR1 is MGHRA and CDR2 is YSYEKL in the germline V gene. CDR3 protein: CACSQDLTGLGNYEQYF. The CDR3 DNA is TGCGCCTGCAGCCAAGATCTAACAGGGTTAGGAAACTACGAGCAATACTTC.

The genes are TRBV12-3 or TRBV12-4 and TRBJ2-4, with D perhaps matching TRBD1 (5 bases). This CDR3 is 12 amino acids long. V dropped 5 bases and J dropped 8 bases, with 10 bases sitting between them. The CDR3 sequence: CASSPRVDIQYF. As DNA, the CDR3 is TGTGCCAGCAGTCCCAGGGTAGACATTCAGTACTTC.

The J gene is TRBJ2-2, the V gene TRBV11-2; D is uncertain. This CDR3 is 12 amino acids long. V lost 7 bases and J lost 1, with 4 bases in between. Germline V gene sequence: CDR1 SGHAT, CDR2 FQNNGV. The CDR3 is CASIQNTGELFF. For the CDR3, the DNA is TGTGCCAGCATCCAGAACACCGGGGAGCTGTTTTTT.

This clonotype was counted between two and nine times. This chain connects TRBV5-1 to TRBJ2-1; D perhaps matches TRBD2 (5 bases). The germline V and J ends were trimmed by 3 bases and 3 bases, with 7 bases remaining between them. The CDR3 extends over 13 amino acids. Per the germline V gene, CDR1 is SGHRS and CDR2 is YFSETQ. The CDR3 nucleotides read TGCGCCAGCAGCTCGGGATTCTACAATGAGCAGTTCTTC. It codes for CASSSGFYNEQFF.

About this clonotype: A read error may account for a junction end that differs from germline. The gene calls are TRBV6-5 and TRBJ2-1; D unclear. Germline lookup yields CDR1 MNHEY and CDR2 SVGAGI. The CDR3 is 14 residues long. For the CDR3, the DNA is TGTGCCAGAAGTTACGGGCTGGGCTACGGTGAGCAGTTCTTC. This codes for CARSYGLGYGEQFF.

This clonotype occurred once. A read error may explain this, as a much larger clone is one base away. Given the absence of the conserved phenylalanine or tryptophan at the CDR3 end, a read error is likely. The rearrangement joins TRBV6-2 or TRBV6-3 to TRBJ2-7; D unresolved. The CDR3 extends over 14 amino acids. The germline gives CDR1 MNHEY, CDR2 SVGEGT. Trimming took 0 bases from V and 6 from J, leaving 12 bases between them. The CDR3 region has the DNA TGTGCCAGCAGTTACTCACTCAGCCCGTTCGAGCAGTACCTC. Translating it yields CASSYSLSPFEQYL.

This clonotype is termed medium-sized. The chain links TRBV12-3 or TRBV12-4 to TRBJ2-3, with 9 bases aligning to TRBD2. The trim removed 8 bases at V and 2 bases at J, leaving 14 bases unmatched. This CDR3 is 17 amino acids long. The CDR3 sequence: CASALPGLALFTDTQYF. In DNA, the CDR3 is TGTGCCAGCGCGTTACCGGGACTAGCTCTCTTCACAGATACGCAGTATTTT.

V usage is TRBV11-3 and J usage is TRBJ2-1; 11 bases map to TRBD2. J gave up 5 bases and V 3 bases, and 3 bases lay outside the gene matches. CDR1 and CDR2 from the germline V gene are SGHNT and YENEEA. The CDR3 is made up of 15 amino acids. CDR3 amino acids: CASSFLAGGHNEQFF. The CDR3 coding sequence is TGTGCCAGCAGCTTCCTAGCGGGAGGTCACAATGAGCAGTTCTTC.

The chain's CDR3 is CSAKYTFTDTQYF. Written as DNA, the CDR3 is TGCAGTGCTAAGTACACATTCACAGATACGCAGTATTTT. The V and J genes are TRBV20-1 and TRBJ2-3; D uncertain. V lost 4 bases and J 2 bases, leaving 10 bases between the germline ends. Germline CDR1 and CDR2: DFQATT and SNEGSKA (reference sequence). The CDR3 has 13 amino acids.

This clonotype is hyperexpanded within its sample. This chain links TRBV20-1 with TRBJ2-1; 13 nucleotides match TRBD2. Germline CDR1 and CDR2: DFQATT and SNEGSKA (reference sequence). This CDR3 spans 16 amino acids. J was trimmed by 7 bases and V by 3 bases; bases with no gene match: 9. CDR3 protein: CSASRPGLAGMNEQFF. The CDR3 DNA follows: TGCAGTGCTAGTCGACCGGGACTAGCGGGAATGAATGAGCAGTTCTTC.

This clonotype was seen a few times. The junction departs from germline at one end; a sequencing error may be responsible. V gene TRBV19 combines with J gene TRBJ1-1; D gene unclear. CDR3 size: 13 residues. Germline V gives CDR1 LNHDA, CDR2 SQIVND (reference sequence). CDR3 protein: CAGSMGGYAEAFF. DNA for the CDR3: TGTGCCGGTAGTATGGGAGGGTACGCTGAAGCTTTCTTT. Full variable domain (missing parts from reference TRBV19 and TRBJ1-1): DGGITQSPKYLFRKEGQNVTLSCEQNLNHDAMYWYRQDPGQGLRLIYYSQIVNDFQKGDIAEGYSVSREKKESFPLTVTSAQKNPTAFYLCAGSMGGYAEAFFGQGTRLTVV.

This chain uses TRBV12-3 or TRBV12-4 with TRBJ2-1; D remains ambiguous. The CDR3 spans 15 residues. Deletions cut 8 bases from V and 0 bases from J, with 14 bases between. In nucleotides, the CDR3 is TGTGCCAGCGGGCGATGTCCCAGCTCCTACAATGAGCAGTTCTTC. Translation gives CASGRCPSSYNEQFF.